These 15 T cell receptor beta chains came from one sample sequenced in a study of blood T cell repertoires in COVID-19. TCRdb's copy holds only in-frame clones and misses some; the assay was immunoSEQ multiplex PCR. The sample shows roughly 100,000 clones, more than 80% of them seen only once. The sequenced sample consisted of peripheral blood. The receptors originated from a woman between 65 and 79 years old with acute or convalescent COVID-19.

The genes are TRBV5-1 and TRBJ1-1, with TRBD1 identical over 9 bases. The CDR3 length is 14 residues. Germline CDR1 reads SGHRS; CDR2 reads YFSETQ. The trim removed 4 bases at V and 5 bases at J, leaving 6 bases unmatched. CDR3 sequence reads: CASSPTGGGTEAFF. DNA of the CDR3: TGCGCCAGCAGCCCGACAGGGGGGGGTACTGAAGCTTTCTTT.

This sequence joins TRBV20-1 and TRBJ2-5; the D gene is possibly TRBD2 (6 bases). Trimming pared 8 bases from V and 4 bases from J, leaving 11 bases between. From germline, CDR1 is DFQATT and CDR2 SNEGSKA (reference sequence). This CDR3 is built from 11 residues. CDR3 protein: CSPLGGETQYF. Here the CDR3 DNA reads TGCAGTCCCCTCGGGGGAGAGACCCAGTACTTC.

This chain uses TRBV24-1 with TRBJ1-2; 8 nucleotides line up with TRBD1. J gave up 4 bases and V 9 bases, and 6 bases lay outside the gene matches. Germline CDR1 reads KGHDR; CDR2 reads SFDVKD. The CDR3 has 13 residues. CDR3 bases: TGTGCCACCTCAGGGGGCTCGTCCTATGGCTACACCTTC. It translates to CATSGGSSYGYTF.

The V and J genes are TRBV6-2 or TRBV6-3 and TRBJ1-5; D remains unclear. V lost 2 bases, J lost 0 bases, and 14 bases lay in between. This CDR3 region has 17 residues. Germline V gene sequence: CDR1 MNHEY, CDR2 SVGEGT. The CDR3 region has the DNA TGTGCCAGCAGTTACCCGTTTGAGAGAAATAGCAATCAGCCCCAGCATTTT. The encoded protein is CASSYPFERNSNQPQHF.

V and J are TRBV6-5 and TRBJ1-6; maybe TRBD1 (6 bases). The V and J ends lost 5 bases and 12 bases respectively, with 17 bases between them. The CDR3 is 14 residues long. Germline V gene lookup returns CDR1 MNHEY and CDR2 SVGAGI. CDR3 bases: TGTGCCAGCAGTACACAGGGTTTTATTGTACCCCTCCACTTT. Translated, it gives CASSTQGFIVPLHF.

The V and J genes are TRBV9 and TRBJ1-2; 10 positions agree with TRBD1. Germline CDR1 reads SGDLS; CDR2 reads YYNGEE. The CDR3 has 16 amino acids. Losses at the gene ends were 0 bases for V and 1 base for J; bases not matched to a gene: 3. The CDR3 reads CASSVGGTGVNYGYTF. The CDR3 DNA reads as TGTGCCAGCAGCGTAGGGGGGACAGGGGTTAACTATGGCTACACCTTC.

The J gene is TRBJ1-2, the V gene TRBV30; no clear D. Trimming left V 0 bases short and J 8 bases short, with 13 bases between. The length of the CDR3 is 13 residues. Germline V CDR1 and CDR2: GTSNPN, SVGIG (reference sequence). The CDR3 DNA sequence: TGTGCCTGGAGTGTACTGTCACACGGGGGCTACACCTTC. It codes for CAWSVLSHGGYTF. Full variable domain (missing parts from reference TRBV30 and TRBJ1-2): SQTIHQWPATLVQPVGSPLSLECTVEGTSNPNLYWYRQAAGRGLQLLFYSVGIGQISSEVPQNLSASRPQDRQFILSSKKLLLSDSGFYLCAWSVLSHGGYTFGSGTRLTVV.

The J gene is TRBJ1-2, the V gene TRBV9, with 8 nucleotides matching TRBD1. Trimming took 5 bases from V and 5 from J; bases not matched to a gene: 5. This CDR3 has 13 amino acids. Germline lookup yields CDR1 SGDLS and CDR2 YYNGEE. The CDR3, as DNA: TGTGCCAGCAGTGCAGGGGGCGCTTATGGCTACACCTTC. Translated, it gives CASSAGGAYGYTF.

This chain uses TRBV6-5 with TRBJ1-1; D uncertain. Trimming shortened V by 2 bases and J by 1 base, and 5 bases separated the two germline ends. The CDR3 is 13 residues long. Germline CDR1 MNHEY, CDR2 SVGAGI. The CDR3 region has the DNA TGTGCCAGCAGTTACAACAGGAACACTGAAGCTTTCTTT. Translation gives CASSYNRNTEAFF.

This chain connects TRBV13 to TRBJ2-7; a weak D match, TRBD1 (7 bases). Germline assignment: CDR1 PRHDT and CDR2 FYEKMQ (reference sequence). The CDR3 contains 15 residues. Trimming left V 5 bases short and J 5 bases short, with 19 bases between. CDR3 region: CASSPRGRGSDEQYF. CDR3 nucleotide sequence: TGTGCCAGCAGCCCGCGGGGCAGGGGGAGCGACGAGCAGTACTTC.

This clone was counted a few times. The chain links TRBV11-3 to TRBJ1-2, with D perhaps matching TRBD1 (5 bases). V lost 5 bases and J lost 9, with 16 bases in between. In germline, CDR1 is SGHNT, CDR2 YENEEA. This CDR3 contains 13 residues. CDR3 sequence (DNA): TGTGCCAGCAGCCTAAACAGGATATGGAGCTACACCTTC. Protein sequence: CASSLNRIWSYTF.

The chain joins TRBV5-1 to TRBJ1-2, with TRBD1 matching 7 bases. There are 14 residues in the CDR3. Looked up from germline, CDR1 is SGHRS and CDR2 is YFSETQ. J lost 5 bases, V lost 0 bases, and 4 bases had no gene match. The DNA for the CDR3 is TGCGCCAGCAGCTTGGGACAGGGAAGATATGGCTACACCTTC. Protein product: CASSLGQGRYGYTF. The full variable domain, in which reference TRBV5-1 and TRBJ1-2 provide the parts outside the CDR3, is KAGVTQTPRYLIKTRGQQVTLSCSPISGHRSVSWYQQTPGQGLQFLFEYFSETQRNKGNFPGRFSGRQFSNSRSEMNVSTLELGDSALYLCASSLGQGRYGYTFGSGTRLTVV.

The gene calls are TRBV10-3 and TRBJ2-2; 7 nucleotides agree with TRBD1. The CDR3 extends over 14 amino acids. CDR1 and CDR2 from the germline V gene are ENHRY and SYGVKD. The J segment lost 7 bases and the V segment lost 5 bases, leaving 7 bases of the junction unmatched. The CDR3 DNA sequence: TGTGCCATCAGTAACAGGGGAGATGTCGGGGAGCTGTTTTTT. Its protein is CAISNRGDVGELFF.

This clone has more than one count but fewer than ten. V and J are TRBV28 and TRBJ1-1; D ambiguous. V lost 6 bases and J 4 bases, leaving 15 bases between the germline ends. The CDR3 has 14 amino acids. Germline CDR1 reads MDHEN; CDR2 reads SYDVKM. The CDR3 sequence is CASRGRVWATEAFF. The CDR3 DNA reads TGTGCCAGCAGGGGGAGGGTTTGGGCCACTGAAGCTTTCTTT.

This clone was counted once. The genes are TRBV7-2 and TRBJ2-3; 7 nucleotides line up with TRBD2. CDR1 is SGHTA, CDR2 FQGNSA, per germline. The CDR3 is 14 residues long. Germline trimming cut 5 bases from V and 5 bases from J; bases unmatched to any gene: 7. The CDR3 DNA is TGTGCCAGCAGCCCTGGACTAGTAGTAGATACGCAGTATTTT. Translation: CASSPGLVVDTQYF. Combining the CDR3 with reference TRBV7-2 and TRBJ2-3 gives the whole variable domain GAGVSQSPSNKVTEKGKDVELRCDPISGHTALYWYRQSLGQGLEFLIYFQGNSAPDKSGLPSDRFSAERTGGSVSTLTIQRTQQEDSAVYLCASSPGLVVDTQYFGPGTRLTVL.